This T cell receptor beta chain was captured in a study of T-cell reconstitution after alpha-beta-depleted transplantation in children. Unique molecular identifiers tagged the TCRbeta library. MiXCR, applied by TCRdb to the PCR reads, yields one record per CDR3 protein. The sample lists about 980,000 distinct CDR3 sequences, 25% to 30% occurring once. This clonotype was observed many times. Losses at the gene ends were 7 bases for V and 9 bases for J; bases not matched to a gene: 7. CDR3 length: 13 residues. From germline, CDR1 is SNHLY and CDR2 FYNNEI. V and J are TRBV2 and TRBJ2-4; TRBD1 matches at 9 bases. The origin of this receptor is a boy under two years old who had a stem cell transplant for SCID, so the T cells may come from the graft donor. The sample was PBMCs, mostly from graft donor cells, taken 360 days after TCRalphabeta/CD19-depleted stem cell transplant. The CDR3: CASTKTGGLIQYF. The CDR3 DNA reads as TGTGCCAGCACAAAAACAGGGGGCCTCATTCAGTACTTC. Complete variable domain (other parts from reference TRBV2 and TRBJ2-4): EPEVTQTPSHQVTQMGQEVILRCVPISNHLYFYWYRQILGQKVEFLVSFYNNEISEKSEIFDDQFSVERPDGSNFTLKIRSTKLEDSAMYFCASTKTGGLIQYFGAGTRLSVL.